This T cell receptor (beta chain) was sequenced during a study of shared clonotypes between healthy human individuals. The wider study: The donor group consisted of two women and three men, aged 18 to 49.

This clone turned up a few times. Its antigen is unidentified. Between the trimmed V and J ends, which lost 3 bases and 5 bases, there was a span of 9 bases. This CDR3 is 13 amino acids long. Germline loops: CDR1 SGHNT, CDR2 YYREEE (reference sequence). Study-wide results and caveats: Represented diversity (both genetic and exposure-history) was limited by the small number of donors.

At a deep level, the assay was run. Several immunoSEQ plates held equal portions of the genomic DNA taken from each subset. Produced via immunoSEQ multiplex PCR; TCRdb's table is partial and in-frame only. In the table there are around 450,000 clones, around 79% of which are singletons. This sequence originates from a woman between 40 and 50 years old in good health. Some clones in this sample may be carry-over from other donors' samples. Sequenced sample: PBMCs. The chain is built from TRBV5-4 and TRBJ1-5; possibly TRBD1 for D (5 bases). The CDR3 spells CASSYDRDQPQHF. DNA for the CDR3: TGTGCCAGCAGCTACGACAGAGATCAGCCCCAGCATTTT.